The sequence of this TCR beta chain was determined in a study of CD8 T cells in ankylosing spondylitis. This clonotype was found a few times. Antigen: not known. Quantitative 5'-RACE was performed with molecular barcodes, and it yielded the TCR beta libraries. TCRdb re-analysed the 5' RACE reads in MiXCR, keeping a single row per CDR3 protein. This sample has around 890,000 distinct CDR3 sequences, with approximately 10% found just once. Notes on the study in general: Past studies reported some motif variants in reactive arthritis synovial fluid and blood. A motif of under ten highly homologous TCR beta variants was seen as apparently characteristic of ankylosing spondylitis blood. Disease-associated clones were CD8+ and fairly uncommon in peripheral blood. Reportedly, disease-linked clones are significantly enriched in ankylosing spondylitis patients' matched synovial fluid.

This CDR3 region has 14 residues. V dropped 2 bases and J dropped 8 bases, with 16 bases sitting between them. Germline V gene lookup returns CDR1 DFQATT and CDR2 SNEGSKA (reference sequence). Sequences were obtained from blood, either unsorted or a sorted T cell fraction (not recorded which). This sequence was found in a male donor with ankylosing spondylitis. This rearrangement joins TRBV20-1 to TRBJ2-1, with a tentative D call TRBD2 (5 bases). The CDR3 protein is CSARFGITRDEQFF. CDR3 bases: TGCAGTGCTAGATTCGGGATAACCCGCGATGAGCAGTTCTTC.